This paragraph reports one T cell receptor (beta chain). This sample stems from a study of blood T cell repertoires in COVID-19. At the level of the study: Whether acute or convalescent, the COVID-19 samples came from the United States, Italy and Spain. Sources were T cells, B-cell-depleted T cells, or PBMCs; the material itself was cDNA or gDNA.

Study processing details: Amplification with reference gene primers provided the estimates of nucleated cell counts. Produced via immunoSEQ multiplex PCR; TCRdb's table is partial and in-frame only. V and J calls and clone size come straight from that table; D and trimming were deduced from the DNA. The sample has 110,000 or so clones, around 89% seen once. This CDR3 has 13 residues. V was trimmed by 2 bases and J by 1 base, leaving 5 bases between them. Germline V lookup: CDR1 MNHNS, CDR2 SASEGT. The rearrangement joins TRBV6-1 to TRBJ1-1; D call uncertain. The sequence was obtained from a man aged 65 to 85 with active or convalescent COVID-19. The specimen sequenced was peripheral blood. CDR3 bases: TGTGCCAGCAGTGAATATCCGAACACTGAAGCTTTCTTT. Protein product: CASSEYPNTEAFF.